What follows describes a single T cell receptor beta chain. No antigen is known for it. With V trimmed by 7 bases and J by 13 bases, 10 bases remained unmatched. The CDR3 sequence is 13 residues long. Germline loops: CDR1 ENHRY, CDR2 SYGVKD. TCRdb's table, derived via immunoSEQ multiplex PCR, lists solely in-frame clones and lacks some. Of 49,000 or so clones in the sample, about 69% were seen once. These data belong to a study of T cell clones after liver transplantation. On the study more broadly: TCRbeta sequencing after a pre-transplant mixed lymphocyte reaction identified graft-donor-reactive clones, later tracked in post-transplant blood. As an antigen-independent comparator, third-party-reactive TCRbeta sequences came from pre-transplant mixed lymphocyte reactions. Apart from a few HCV-positive recipients, transplants were for non-autoimmune, non-viral reasons.

Study results and caveats: Circulating graft-donor-reactive CD4 TCRbeta sequences fell significantly post-transplant in 5 of 8 subjects.

The rearrangement uses TRBV10-3 and TRBJ1-6, with 7 bases that match TRBD1. Sequencing used CD4+ T cells from blood, obtained around 54 months after liver transplant. The sequence came from a human patient who received a liver transplant. Some of the T cells may derive from the graft donor. The CDR3 spells CAIKGTVALPLHF. The CDR3 DNA reads as TGTGCCATCAAGGGGACAGTGGCGCTCCCCCTCCACTTT.